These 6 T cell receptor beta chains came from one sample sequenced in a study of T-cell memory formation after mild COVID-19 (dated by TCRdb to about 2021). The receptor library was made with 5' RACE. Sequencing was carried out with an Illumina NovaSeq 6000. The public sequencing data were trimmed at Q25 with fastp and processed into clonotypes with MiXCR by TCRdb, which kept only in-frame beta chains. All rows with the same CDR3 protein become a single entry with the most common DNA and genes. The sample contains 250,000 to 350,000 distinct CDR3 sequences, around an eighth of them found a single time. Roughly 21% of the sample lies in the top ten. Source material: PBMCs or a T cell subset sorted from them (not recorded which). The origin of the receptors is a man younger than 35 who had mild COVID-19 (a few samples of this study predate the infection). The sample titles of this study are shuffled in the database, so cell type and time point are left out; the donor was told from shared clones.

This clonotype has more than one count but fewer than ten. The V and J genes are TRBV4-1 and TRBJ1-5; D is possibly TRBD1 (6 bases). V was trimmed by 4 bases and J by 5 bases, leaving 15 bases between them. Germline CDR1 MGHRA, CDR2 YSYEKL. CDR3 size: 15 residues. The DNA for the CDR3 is TGCGCCAGCAGCCGGGGGCCTAGAGGGGATCAGCCCCAGCATTTT. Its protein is CASSRGPRGDQPQHF.

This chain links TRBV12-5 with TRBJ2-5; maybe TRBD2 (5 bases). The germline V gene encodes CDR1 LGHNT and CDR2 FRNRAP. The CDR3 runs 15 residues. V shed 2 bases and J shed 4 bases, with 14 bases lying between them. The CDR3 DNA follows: TGTGCTAGTGGTTTGTACCGAGGTGGAGGAGAGACCCAGTACTTC. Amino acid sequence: CASGLYRGGGETQYF.

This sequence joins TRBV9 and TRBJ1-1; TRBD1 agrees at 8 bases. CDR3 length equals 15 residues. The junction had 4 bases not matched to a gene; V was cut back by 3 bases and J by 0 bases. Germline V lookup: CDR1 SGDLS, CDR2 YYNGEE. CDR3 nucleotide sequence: TGTGCCAGCAGCGCCACGGGACAGGTGAACACTGAAGCTTTCTTT. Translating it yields CASSATGQVNTEAFF. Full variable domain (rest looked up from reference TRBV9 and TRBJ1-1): DSGVTQTPKHLITATGQRVTLRCSPRSGDLSVYWYQQSLDQGLQFLIQYYNGEERAKGNILERFSAQQFPDLHSELNLSSLELGDSALYFCASSATGQVNTEAFFGQGTRLTVV.

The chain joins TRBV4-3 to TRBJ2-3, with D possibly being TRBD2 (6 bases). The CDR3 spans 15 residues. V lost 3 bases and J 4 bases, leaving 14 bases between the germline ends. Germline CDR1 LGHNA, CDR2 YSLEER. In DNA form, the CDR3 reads TGCGCCAGCAGCCAGGGGGGACTTGGGCCAGATACGCAGTATTTT. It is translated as CASSQGGLGPDTQYF.

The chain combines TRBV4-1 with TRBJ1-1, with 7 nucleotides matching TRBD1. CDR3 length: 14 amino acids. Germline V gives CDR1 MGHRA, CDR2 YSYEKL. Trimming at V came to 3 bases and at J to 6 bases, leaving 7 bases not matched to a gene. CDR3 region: CASSHNTGEAEAFF. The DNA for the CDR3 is TGCGCCAGCAGCCACAATACAGGGGAGGCTGAAGCTTTCTTT.

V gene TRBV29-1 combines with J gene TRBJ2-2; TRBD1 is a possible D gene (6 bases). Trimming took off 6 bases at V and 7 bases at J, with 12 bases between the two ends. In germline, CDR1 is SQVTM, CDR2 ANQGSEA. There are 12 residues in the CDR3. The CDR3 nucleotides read TGCAGCGTAGGGACACGCCTCGGGGAGCTGTTTTTT. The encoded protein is CSVGTRLGELFF.